This entry lists 27 T cell receptor beta chains sequenced from one sample in a study of OX40 agonist ivuxolimab in advanced cancers. The method was immunoSEQ multiplex PCR; TCRdb's version includes in-frame clones alone and lacks a portion of them. Of approximately 58,000 clones in the sample, roughly 84% were seen once. The source material was CD4+ or CD8+ T cells sorted from blood, sampled in a trial of the OX40 agonist ivuxolimab. All receptors come from an adult with an advanced solid tumor such as melanoma, head and neck, liver or kidney cancer.

V and J are TRBV6-1 and TRBJ1-4; 11 nucleotides line up with TRBD1. The germline CDR1 and CDR2 sequences are MNHNS and SASEGT. This CDR3 is 15 amino acids long. After removal of 5 bases from V and 8 bases from J, the junction contained 7 bases not matched to a gene. The CDR3, as DNA: TGTGCCAGCAGTTTGACCGGGACAGGGGGGGAAAAACTGTTTTTT. It is translated as CASSLTGTGGEKLFF.

V usage is TRBV9 and J usage is TRBJ2-3, with 8 bases fitting TRBD1. The CDR3 extends over 14 amino acids. The ends lost 2 bases at V and 6 bases at J; junction bases unmatched: 5. Germline V gene lookup returns CDR1 SGDLS and CDR2 YYNGEE. Here the CDR3 reads CASSVGQGSDTQYF. CDR3 DNA sequence: TGTGCCAGCAGCGTTGGACAGGGTTCTGATACGCAGTATTTT.

The CDR3 loop is CASSVETGLNEQFF. The CDR3 DNA reads as TGTGCCAGCAGCGTAGAAACAGGGCTCAATGAGCAGTTCTTC. The chain links TRBV7-9 to TRBJ2-1, with D possibly being TRBD1 (6 bases). Germline CDR1 reads SEHNR; CDR2 reads FQNEAQ (reference sequence). CDR3 size: 14 residues. Trimming pared 5 bases from V and 6 bases from J, leaving 14 bases between.

A single count supports this clone. This chain joins TRBV4-1 and TRBJ2-2; 8 nucleotides align to TRBD1. This CDR3 region has 18 residues. J gave up 3 bases and V 4 bases, and 13 bases lay outside the gene matches. The V gene's germline CDR1 is MGHRA and CDR2 YSYEKL. The CDR3 bases are TGCGCCAGCAGCCCCTCCCGCCCCGGGACAGGACACACCGGGGAGCTGTTTTTT. Protein product: CASSPSRPGTGHTGELFF.

The V and J genes are TRBV2 and TRBJ1-1, with D possibly being TRBD1 (6 bases). Germline CDR1 and CDR2: SNHLY and FYNNEI. CDR3 size: 15 residues. Trimming took off 6 bases at V and 5 bases at J, with 19 bases between the two ends. In DNA form, the CDR3 reads TGTGCCAGCAGGAAAGAACTGGGGGCGCGGACTGAAGCTTTCTTT. It encodes CASRKELGARTEAFF.

V is TRBV5-6 and J is TRBJ2-7; 9 bases align to TRBD1. Losses at the gene ends were 0 bases for V and 3 bases for J; bases not matched to a gene: 4. CDR1 is SGHDT, CDR2 YYEEEE, per germline. The CDR3 covers 15 residues. For the CDR3, the DNA is TGTGCCAGCAGCTTGGGGGACAGGGCTGACTACGAGCAGTACTTC. It yields the protein CASSLGDRADYEQYF.

Here the CDR3 DNA reads TGTGCCAGCAGTTTAAGCCCCGGCAGGGGCTGGAAAGAGACCCAGTACTTC. It yields the protein CASSLSPGRGWKETQYF. The chain has TRBV28 and TRBJ2-5, with D maybe TRBD1 (6 bases). This CDR3 contains 17 residues. Trimming took off 2 bases at V and 3 bases at J, with 19 bases between the two ends. Germline V gene lookup returns CDR1 MDHEN and CDR2 SYDVKM.

V and J are TRBV27 and TRBJ2-6; 7 bases fit TRBD2. The CDR3 has 20 amino acids. The V gene end was trimmed by 8 bases and the J gene end by 0 bases; junction bases not matched to a gene: 19. Germline CDR1 MNHEY, CDR2 SMNVEV (reference sequence). The CDR3 sequence is CASSPARDYLILSGANVLTF. The CDR3 region has the DNA TGTGCCAGCTCGCCAGCCCGGGACTACCTAATCCTCTCTGGGGCCAACGTCCTGACTTTC.

This rearrangement joins TRBV15 to TRBJ1-3; no firm D call. Trimming left V 0 bases short and J 8 bases short, with 5 bases between. CDR1 is LNHNV and CDR2 is YYDKDF in the germline V gene (reference sequence). The CDR3 loop spans 12 amino acids. The CDR3 region is CATSRDQDTIYF. The CDR3, as DNA: TGTGCCACCAGCAGAGATCAGGACACCATATATTTT.

This chain links TRBV4-3 with TRBJ1-2; no firm D call. The CDR3 is 15 amino acids. V was clipped by 0 bases and J by 6 bases, with 14 bases between them. Germline V lookup: CDR1 LGHNA, CDR2 YSLEER. The chain's CDR3 is CASSQDIWQVDGYTF. The CDR3 DNA reads as TGCGCCAGCAGCCAAGATATATGGCAGGTCGATGGCTACACCTTC.

This rearrangement joins TRBV5-4 to TRBJ2-7, with TRBD2 identical over 9 bases. V trimming: 4 bases; J trimming: 4 bases; junction bases outside the gene matches: 9. Germline V gene data show CDR1 as SGHNT and CDR2 as YYREEE (reference sequence). The CDR3 runs to 15 residues. In nucleotides, the CDR3 is TGTGCCAGCAGCCGGGGTAGCGGGAGCAGGTACGAGCAGTACTTC. The encoded protein is CASSRGSGSRYEQYF.

This chain connects TRBV6-4 to TRBJ2-3; the D is unclear. This CDR3 region has 15 residues. V lost 5 bases, J lost 4 bases, and 16 bases lay in between. Germline V gene sequence: CDR1 MRHNA, CDR2 SNTAGT. Here the CDR3 DNA reads TGTGCCAGCAGTTGGACCGAATCCCCACCAGATACGCAGTATTTT. Translating gives CASSWTESPPDTQYF.

This clone was seen only a few times. The gene calls are TRBV5-6 and TRBJ2-7; the D call may be TRBD1 or TRBD2 (5 bases each). V gave up 2 bases and J gave up 4 bases, with 13 bases separating them. Per the germline V gene, CDR1 is SGHDT and CDR2 is YYEEEE. The CDR3 contains 14 residues. In DNA form, the CDR3 reads TGTGCCAGCAGCTTTAGAGGGGAGATTTACGAGCAGTACTTC. Its protein product is CASSFRGEIYEQYF.

This clone was seen only once. V gene TRBV6-6 combines with J gene TRBJ1-2, with 8 bases matching TRBD1. V was pared by 7 bases and J by 1 base, with 2 bases of the junction left unmatched. In germline, CDR1 is MNHNY, CDR2 SVGAGI (reference sequence). This CDR3 has 13 amino acids. CDR3: CASKDRGNYGYTF. CDR3 in DNA: TGTGCCAGCAAAGACAGGGGTAACTATGGCTACACCTTC.

Only one count was recorded for this clone. The V call is TRBV5-6, the J call TRBJ2-5; the D call may be TRBD1 or TRBD2 (5 bases each). Trimming shortened V by 0 bases and J by 4 bases, and 10 bases separated the two germline ends. The CDR3 spans 14 residues. In germline, CDR1 is SGHDT, CDR2 YYEEEE. This CDR3 is CASSLVGGRETQYF. The CDR3, as DNA: TGTGCCAGCAGCTTGGTTGGGGGTCGAGAGACCCAGTACTTC.

The V call is TRBV7-8, the J call TRBJ1-1; weak D call: TRBD1 (5 bases). V lost 4 bases and J 1 base, leaving 10 bases between the germline ends. CDR1 is SGHVS and CDR2 is FQNEAQ in the germline V gene. The CDR3 has 14 residues. CDR3 sequence (DNA): TGTGCCAGCAGCTCCAGGGAGAGGAACACTGAAGCTTTCTTT. It specifies CASSSRERNTEAFF. Filled out from reference TRBV7-8 and TRBJ1-1, the complete variable domain reads GAGVSQSPRYKVAKRGQDVALRCDPISGHVSLFWYQQALGQGPEFLTYFQNEAQLDKSGLPSDRFFAERPEGSVSTLKIQRTQQEDSAVYLCASSSRERNTEAFFGQGTRLTVV.

The chain joins TRBV5-1 to TRBJ2-7; TRBD2 matches at 14 bases. Trimming took 2 bases from V and 8 from J; bases not matched to a gene: 6. From germline, CDR1 is SGHRS and CDR2 YFSETQ. CDR3 length: 15 amino acids. Here the CDR3 DNA reads TGCGCCAGCAGCTTAACGACTAGCGGGGGGGATAAGCAGTACTTC. Translating it yields CASSLTTSGGDKQYF.

This clone has a single count. The rearrangement uses TRBV6-1 and TRBJ2-7, with D unresolved. The CDR3 runs 11 residues. V shed 5 bases and J shed 5 bases, with 7 bases lying between them. The V gene's germline CDR1 is MNHNS and CDR2 SASEGT. As DNA, the CDR3 is TGTGCCAGCAGTTACGAGGACGAGCAGTACTTC. Its translation is CASSYEDEQYF.

The rearrangement joins TRBV21-1 to TRBJ2-7; the D call TRBD1 from the table was never checked on the DNA. TRBV21-1 is deemed a pseudogene. There are 16 residues in the CDR3. CDR3 amino acids: CASSPRETGSSYEQYF. DNA of the CDR3: TGTGCCAGCAGCCCCAGGGAAACAGGGAGCTCCTACGAGCAGTACTTC.

The chain has TRBV5-4 and TRBJ2-3, with 9 bases aligning to TRBD1. The CDR3 is 15 amino acids. The V gene's germline CDR1 is SGHNT and CDR2 YYREEE (reference sequence). Trimming removed 4 bases from V and 5 bases from J; junction bases left unmatched: 8. The DNA for the CDR3 is TGTGCCAGCAGCCCACGACAGGGGGATAAAGATACGCAGTATTTT. Its protein is CASSPRQGDKDTQYF.

The chain couples TRBV5-6 to TRBJ1-2; TRBD1 matches 9 bases. Germline trimming cut 4 bases from V and 2 bases from J; bases unmatched to any gene: 3. This CDR3 region has 14 residues. Germline CDR1 is SGHDT and CDR2 is YYEEEE. DNA of the CDR3: TGTGCCAGCAGCCCGGGACAGGGAAACTATGGCTACACCTTC. Translated, it gives CASSPGQGNYGYTF.

This rearrangement joins TRBV10-3 to TRBJ2-5; 9 positions agree with TRBD1. The germline V gene has CDR1 ENHRY and CDR2 SYGVKD. The CDR3 covers 15 residues. V gave up 0 bases and J gave up 5 bases; unmatched junction bases: 4. The CDR3, as DNA: TGTGCCATCAGTGAGTCACAGGGGGCTCGGGAGACCCAGTACTTC. It encodes CAISESQGARETQYF.

This rearrangement joins TRBV6-5 to TRBJ1-1; no clear D gene. Germline-derived CDR1 and CDR2 are MNHEY and SVGAGI. This CDR3 region has 15 residues. V was pared by 0 bases and J by 5 bases, with 13 bases between. Here the CDR3 reads CASSYSVGYGTEAFF. Here the CDR3 DNA reads TGTGCCAGCAGTTACTCGGTAGGGTACGGGACTGAAGCTTTCTTT.

V is TRBV5-6 and J is TRBJ1-6; 9 nucleotides align to TRBD1. This CDR3 contains 16 residues. V trimming: 1 base; J trimming: 8 bases; junction bases outside the gene matches: 7. Germline CDR1 is SGHDT and CDR2 is YYEEEE. CDR3 amino acids: CASSLLMGQGDSPLHF. DNA for the CDR3: TGTGCCAGCAGCTTGTTGATGGGACAGGGTGATTCACCCCTCCACTTT.

The CDR3 spells CASSSGTGINGYTF. CDR3 DNA: TGTGCCAGCAGTTCCGGGACAGGGATTAATGGCTACACCTTC. V usage is TRBV6-5 and J usage is TRBJ1-2; 9 bases are shared with TRBD1. This CDR3 has 14 residues. Germline CDR1 and CDR2: MNHEY and SVGAGI. V trimming: 4 bases; J trimming: 6 bases; junction bases outside the gene matches: 6.

V is TRBV11-2 and J is TRBJ1-1, with D perhaps matching TRBD1 (6 bases). CDR3 length equals 16 residues. Looked up from germline, CDR1 is SGHAT and CDR2 is FQNNGV. V was cut by 5 bases and J by 6 bases, with 22 bases left in between. CDR3 in DNA: TGTGCCAGCAGCCTCCGGTCTCAGGGGCTAGTCGCTGAAGCTTTCTTT. It is translated as CASSLRSQGLVAEAFF. Complete variable domain (other parts from reference TRBV11-2 and TRBJ1-1): EAGVAQSPRYKIIEKRQSVAFWCNPISGHATLYWYQQILGQGPKLLIQFQNNGVVDDSQLPKDRFSAERLKGVDSTLKIQPAKLEDSAVYLCASSLRSQGLVAEAFFGQGTRLTVV.

V gene TRBV29-1 combines with J gene TRBJ2-3, with a tentative D call TRBD1 (6 bases). V lost 5 bases and J lost 2, with 20 bases in between. The CDR3 covers 16 residues. Per germline, CDR1 SQVTM and CDR2 ANQGSEA. The CDR3 nucleotides read TGCAGCGTTCACTACCAGGACAGAGTCCTCACAGATACGCAGTATTTT. Translated: CSVHYQDRVLTDTQYF.